A selection of T cell receptor beta chains follows, all from one sample in a study of shared clonotypes between healthy human individuals. Data came from immunoSEQ multiplex PCR; TCRdb stores just in-frame clones and leaves some out. Of some 380,000 clones in the sample, around 96% are singletons; the top ten hold less than 0.35%. The sample comprised memory CD8+ T cells sorted from blood. The receptor set was obtained from a man younger than 45 in good health. CDR3s leave out the opening cysteine and the closing phenylalanine or tryptophan. The order of the fields is V gene, CDR3 protein.

TRBV5-6,ASSSAGGYEQY
TRBV10-3,AIRRLADSYEQY
TRBV5-1,ASSLAGDDYGYT
TRBV6-5,ASSRNRGQETQY
TRBV6-1,ASSEFYGTSGSSVEQF
TRBV10-3,AIGTSGRREF
TRBV9,ASSPTGLPLDTQY
TRBV19,ASSISLGQPWETQY
TRBV27,ASSSPTSSYNEQF
TRBV15,ATSIGETYEQY
TRBV28,ASSSTAGGLLYEQY
TRBV7-2,ASSLTFRNTEAF
TRBV4-1,ASSQDTRLSGRPSGANVLT
TRBV5-1,ASSFGSSSTDTQY
TRBV7-9,ASRDGTSGRETQY
TRBV27,ASSAGGGGNQPQH
TRBV11-3,ASSPPSSEEQF
TRBV5-1,ASSLVGGRNTEAF
TRBV19,ASSVVAAGTGELF
TRBV20-1,SAPSGETQY
TRBV7-9,ASSLGTSGRNEQF
TRBV4-1,ASSRQGADGYT
TRBV15,ATSSFTVPGYEQY
TRBV4-1,ASSQGIRGTDTQY
TRBV27,ASSGRQGATNTGELF
TRBV10-3,AISAQGGTEAF
TRBV7-3,ASSSPFQNQPQH
TRBV28,ASSQSQRRRGSDYEQY
TRBV4-2,ASSQDYGIGGRSYNEQF
TRBV10-3,AISGLEGTSGGTDTQY
TRBV7-9,ASSSDLANYGYT
TRBV5-1,ASSPRGTAGTTQY
TRBV28,ATRPTGGGTYEQY
TRBV4-2,ASRRFGQDTQY
TRBV28,ASSFGTGIVYGYT
TRBV2,ASSEPLGVYEQY
TRBV5-1,ASSLGRREAYEQY
TRBV5-1,ASSLQGDYEQY
TRBV29-1,SVGLAASYEQY
TRBV7-9,ASSLSRQLAGDTQY
TRBV28,ASSLVRGFGYEQY
TRBV4-1,ASSQDRVGDTQY
TRBV28,ASSFDRYEQY
TRBV14,ASSQSAYEQY